The sequence of this T cell receptor (beta chain) was determined in a study of beta chain features in type 1 diabetes. Each population that was sorted was more than 95% pure. The table lists this clone with a few counts. Isolated RNA was reverse transcribed in full, so expressed TCRB transcripts were sequenced. Assay: immunoSEQ multiplex PCR; the TCRdb copy retains only in-frame clones and omits some. The repertoire consists of 150,000 or so clones, with just over 9% occurring once and the leading ten covering about 0.68%. The CDR3 is 15 amino acids. The ends were cut back, 4 bases at V and 0 bases at J, with 10 bases in the middle. The germline CDR1 and CDR2 sequences are GTSNPN and SVGIG (reference sequence).

The TCR sequence derives from a young man in good health. Sequencing was performed on central memory CD4+ T cells from blood. V is TRBV30 and J is TRBJ2-6; D not resolved. Here the CDR3 reads CAWIPRSSGANVLTF. The CDR3 region has the DNA TGTGCCTGGATCCCCCGGAGCTCTGGGGCCAACGTCCTGACTTTC.